The 21 T cell receptor beta chains presented below share a single source sample, sequenced in a study of blood T cell repertoires in COVID-19. Repertoires were generated with immunoSEQ multiplex PCR, while TCRdb's copy carries only in-frame clones and drops some. This table has about 150,000 clones, roughly 80% appearing once. Sequenced input: peripheral blood. These receptors came from a woman in her fifties or sixties with acute or convalescent COVID-19.

This clone was seen a single time. This chain uses TRBV2 with TRBJ2-5; possibly TRBD1 for D (6 bases). The germline V and J ends were trimmed by 6 bases and 5 bases, with 13 bases remaining between them. Per the germline V gene, CDR1 is SNHLY and CDR2 is FYNNEI. The CDR3 covers 13 residues. For the CDR3, the DNA is TGTGCCAGCAGACAGGGTGAAGACGAGACCCAGTACTTC. Protein product: CASRQGEDETQYF.

CDR3 protein: CASGMTVESKNIQYF. CDR3 coding DNA: TGTGCCAGCGGCATGACAGTAGAGTCCAAAAACATTCAGTACTTC. The chain recombines TRBV7-9 with TRBJ2-4; possible D gene TRBD1, 5 bases. Germline V CDR1 and CDR2: SEHNR, FQNEAQ (reference sequence). V was trimmed by 8 bases and J by 2 bases, leaving 16 bases between them. The length of the CDR3 is 15 residues.

This rearrangement joins TRBV7-3 to TRBJ1-2, with 8 bases identical to TRBD1. Trimming took 2 bases from V and 1 from J; bases not matched to a gene: 0. Germline lookup yields CDR1 SGHTA and CDR2 FQGTGA. The CDR3 extends over 14 amino acids. CDR3 DNA sequence: TGTGCCAGCAGCTTAGGACAGGGTAACTATGGCTACACCTTC. This codes for CASSLGQGNYGYTF.

The rearrangement joins TRBV12-3 or TRBV12-4 to TRBJ1-1, with a possible D match to TRBD1 (6 bases). The CDR3 has 13 amino acids. The V end lost 7 bases, the J end lost 0 bases, and 9 bases lay between the germline ends. CDR3 loop: CASTGQLNTEAFF. The CDR3 nucleotides read TGTGCCAGCACCGGACAGTTGAACACTGAAGCTTTCTTT.

This clone was seen just once. The chain combines TRBV2 with TRBJ1-2, with a tentative D call TRBD1 (5 bases). This CDR3 comprises 12 residues. V was cut by 6 bases and J by 8 bases, with 13 bases left in between. Germline V gene lookup returns CDR1 SNHLY and CDR2 FYNNEI. CDR3 region: CASRNRQLGYTF. In DNA, the CDR3 is TGTGCCAGCAGAAACAGGCAGTTGGGCTACACCTTC.

The gene calls are TRBV6-5 and TRBJ1-1; 7 bases are shared with TRBD1. V was clipped by 5 bases and J by 0 bases; unmatched bases: 3. This CDR3 comprises 14 residues. Germline V gene sequence: CDR1 MNHEY, CDR2 SVGAGI. In DNA form, the CDR3 reads TGTGCCAGCAGTCGGGACAGTATGAACACTGAAGCTTTCTTT. Translated: CASSRDSMNTEAFF.

A single count supports this clone. The chain recombines TRBV7-8 with TRBJ2-5; 9 bases fit TRBD2. The V segment lost 4 bases and the J segment 1 base; nucleotides outside the gene matches: 7. The germline gives CDR1 SGHVS, CDR2 FQNEAQ. The CDR3 runs 16 residues. The CDR3 DNA sequence: TGTGCCAGCAGCTACCTTAGCGGGGGAGTCCAAGAGACCCAGTACTTC. It translates to CASSYLSGGVQETQYF.

This rearrangement joins TRBV24-1 to TRBJ1-5, with D perhaps matching TRBD1 (5 bases). CDR1 is KGHDR, CDR2 SFDVKD, per germline. The CDR3 covers 14 residues. V lost 6 bases, J lost 11 bases, and 19 bases lay in between. The CDR3 nucleotides are TGTGCCACCAGTCCCCCAGGGCCCGGTGAGGCCCAGCATTTT. The encoded protein is CATSPPGPGEAQHF.

The chain has TRBV5-1 and TRBJ1-2, with D tentatively TRBD1 (6 bases). V was pared by 0 bases and J by 4 bases, with 16 bases between. This CDR3 is built from 16 residues. CDR1 is SGHRS, CDR2 YFSETQ, per germline. The DNA of the CDR3 is TGCGCCAGCAGCTTGGGGGACACTCTTTATTCCTATGGCTACACCTTC. Its protein product is CASSLGDTLYSYGYTF.

The gene calls are TRBV4-2 and TRBJ2-7; 8 bases agree with TRBD2. Germline CDR1 and CDR2: LGHNA and YNFKEQ. The CDR3 has 15 amino acids. After removal of 1 base from V and 0 bases from J, the junction contained 2 bases not matched to a gene. The CDR3 DNA follows: TGTGCCAGCAGCCAAGCGGGGGGGCACTCCTACGAGCAGTACTTC. The encoded protein is CASSQAGGHSYEQYF.

This clone was observed a handful of times. The same CDR3 can be traced to other DNA sequences in this sample. The DNA for the CDR3 is TGTGCCAGCAGTGACCTGACAGGAGGGAACACTGAAGCTTTCTTT. Amino acids: CASSDLTGGNTEAFF. The chain employs TRBV6-1 and TRBJ1-1, with a possible D match to TRBD1 (6 bases). The V gene's germline CDR1 is MNHNS and CDR2 SASEGT. This CDR3 spans 15 amino acids. Trimming pared 3 bases from V and 1 base from J, leaving 12 bases between.

This chain connects TRBV6-1 to TRBJ2-5, with 7 positions matching TRBD2. CDR3 length equals 15 residues. Trimming took 3 bases from V and 4 from J; bases not matched to a gene: 8. Germline V gene lookup returns CDR1 MNHNS and CDR2 SASEGT. CDR3 coding DNA: TGTGCCAGCAGTGAGGGGGGGACTCGCAGAGAGACCCAGTACTTC. Its protein is CASSEGGTRRETQYF.

V gene TRBV28 combines with J gene TRBJ2-5; D unresolved. This CDR3 has 13 residues. Between the trimmed V and J ends, which lost 6 bases and 5 bases, there was a span of 13 bases. The germline CDR1 and CDR2 sequences are MDHEN and SYDVKM. DNA for the CDR3: TGTGCCAGCAGAACAACACAGATGGAGACCCAGTACTTC. Protein: CASRTTQMETQYF. Based on the CDR3 plus reference TRBV28 and TRBJ2-5, the full variable domain is DVKVTQSSRYLVKRTGEKVFLECVQDMDHENMFWYRQDPGLGLRLIYFSYDVKMKEKGDIPEGYSVSREKKERFSLILESASTNQTSMYLCASRTTQMETQYFGPGTRLLVL.

The chain recombines TRBV10-3 with TRBJ1-4; 8 bases are shared with TRBD1. The CDR3 is 13 amino acids. CDR1 is ENHRY and CDR2 is SYGVKD in the germline V gene. The junction had 4 bases not matched to a gene; V was cut back by 5 bases and J by 8 bases. Written as DNA, the CDR3 is TGTGCCATCAGTCAGGGGGCAAAGGAAAAACTGTTTTTT. The encoded protein is CAISQGAKEKLFF.

The chain is built from TRBV19 and TRBJ1-5; TRBD1 matches 10 bases. V trimming: 6 bases; J trimming: 1 base; junction bases outside the gene matches: 6. Germline CDR1 is LNHDA and CDR2 is SQIVND (reference sequence). The CDR3 covers 16 residues. CDR3 DNA: TGTGCCAGTAGCGACAGGGGGCTGGAAAGCAATCAGCCCCAGCATTTT. It translates to CASSDRGLESNQPQHF.

The chain recombines TRBV5-6 with TRBJ1-5; D remains unclear. V gave up 4 bases and J gave up 3 bases, with 5 bases separating them. From germline, CDR1 is SGHDT and CDR2 YYEEEE. CDR3 length: 12 amino acids. Here the CDR3 reads CASSLLNQPQHF. The CDR3 DNA follows: TGTGCCAGCAGCCTACTCAATCAGCCCCAGCATTTT.

This rearrangement joins TRBV9 to TRBJ2-1, with 14 bases that match TRBD2. Trimming took 4 bases from V and 1 from J; bases not matched to a gene: 10. The CDR3 extends over 19 amino acids. The germline V gene encodes CDR1 SGDLS and CDR2 YYNGEE. As DNA, the CDR3 is TGTGCCAGCAGCCCGCAGACTAGCGGGGGGGCTAGATCCTACAATGAGCAGTTCTTC. Its protein is CASSPQTSGGARSYNEQFF.

This clone has a single count. V and J are TRBV5-4 and TRBJ1-2; a possible D gene is TRBD1 (6 bases). There are 15 residues in the CDR3. The germline gives CDR1 SGHNT, CDR2 YYREEE (reference sequence). V lost 0 bases and J 3 bases, leaving 12 bases between the germline ends. The CDR3 sequence is CASSLAWSGDYGYTF. CDR3 nucleotides: TGTGCCAGCAGCTTGGCGTGGTCAGGGGACTATGGCTACACCTTC.

V usage is TRBV2 and J usage is TRBJ2-6; D uncertain. Germline CDR1 reads SNHLY; CDR2 reads FYNNEI. V was cut by 6 bases and J by 4 bases, with 4 bases left in between. The CDR3 sequence is 12 residues long. DNA of the CDR3: TGTGCCAGCAGCTTCGGGGCCAACGTCCTGACTTTC. Protein sequence: CASSFGANVLTF.

The chain links TRBV10-1 to TRBJ1-1; D possibly corresponds to TRBD1 (6 bases). The CDR3 consists of 18 residues. The germline V gene encodes CDR1 WNHNN and CDR2 SYGVQD (reference sequence). Deletions cut 7 bases from V and 1 base from J, with 25 bases between. This chain's CDR3 is CASTLFPGHSWGNTEAFF. As DNA, the CDR3 is TGCGCCAGCACCCTATTTCCGGGACACTCCTGGGGGAACACTGAAGCTTTCTTT.

The genes are TRBV28 and TRBJ2-7, with D perhaps matching TRBD2 (5 bases). This CDR3 region has 13 residues. Looked up from germline, CDR1 is MDHEN and CDR2 is SYDVKM. V lost 5 bases and J 4 bases, leaving 12 bases between the germline ends. The CDR3 region is CASSRTGNYEQYV. The CDR3 nucleotides are TGTGCCAGCAGTCGGACCGGGAATTACGAGCAGTACGTC.